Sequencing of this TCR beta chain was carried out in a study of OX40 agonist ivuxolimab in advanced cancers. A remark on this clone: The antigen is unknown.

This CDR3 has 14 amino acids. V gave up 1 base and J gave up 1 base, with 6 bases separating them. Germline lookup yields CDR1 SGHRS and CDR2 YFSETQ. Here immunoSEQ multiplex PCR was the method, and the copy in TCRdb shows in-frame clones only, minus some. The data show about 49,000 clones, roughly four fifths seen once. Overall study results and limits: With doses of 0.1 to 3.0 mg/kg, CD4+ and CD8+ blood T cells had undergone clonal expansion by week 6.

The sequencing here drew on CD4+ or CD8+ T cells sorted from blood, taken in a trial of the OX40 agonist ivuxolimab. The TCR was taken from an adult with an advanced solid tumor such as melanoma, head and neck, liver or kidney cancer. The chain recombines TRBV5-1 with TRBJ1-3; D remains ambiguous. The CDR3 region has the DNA TGCGCCAGCAGCTTGATGGGTTCTGGAAACACCATATATTTT. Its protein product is CASSLMGSGNTIYF.